These 27 T cell receptor beta chains were sequenced from one sample in a study of blood T cell repertoires in COVID-19. Clones were read by immunoSEQ multiplex PCR, and TCRdb kept only the in-frame ones, dropping some. Of 120,000 or so clones listed, roughly 80% are singletons. Sequencing was performed on peripheral blood. The receptors stem from a woman aged 45-65 years with acute or convalescent COVID-19.

The V call is TRBV7-9, the J call TRBJ1-4; perhaps TRBD1 as D (6 bases). Germline CDR1 is SEHNR and CDR2 is FQNEAQ (reference sequence). V lost 5 bases and J lost 7, with 17 bases in between. CDR3 length: 15 residues. CDR3 loop: CASSEQGIGVEKLFF. In nucleotides, the CDR3 is TGTGCCAGCAGCGAACAGGGTATCGGTGTTGAAAAACTGTTTTTT.

A few counts support this clone. The gene calls are TRBV10-1 and TRBJ1-2; D ambiguous. The CDR3 loop spans 13 amino acids. V shed 0 bases and J shed 5 bases, with 7 bases lying between them. Germline CDR1 WNHNN, CDR2 SYGVQD (reference sequence). The CDR3 coding sequence is TGCGCCAGCAGTGAGTCGACGGGGTATGGCTACACCTTC. This sequence encodes CASSESTGYGYTF.

The rearrangement uses TRBV7-2 and TRBJ2-7; 12 nucleotides match TRBD2. V lost 1 base, J lost 2 bases, and 3 bases stayed unmatched. Germline lookup yields CDR1 SGHTA and CDR2 FQGNSA. The CDR3 is 16 residues long. The CDR3 DNA is TGTGCCAGCAGCTTAGGAGCTAGCGGGGGGGCCTACGAGCAGTACTTC. Amino acids: CASSLGASGGAYEQYF.

This rearrangement joins TRBV27 to TRBJ1-5; weak D call: TRBD1 (6 bases). The CDR3 sequence is 15 residues long. CDR1 is MNHEY, CDR2 SMNVEV, per germline (reference sequence). The ends were cut back, 5 bases at V and 6 bases at J, with 17 bases in the middle. CDR3 loop: CASSQHGLGGQPQHF. The CDR3 DNA sequence: TGTGCCAGCAGTCAGCACGGCTTAGGGGGTCAGCCCCAGCATTTT.

This chain connects TRBV18 to TRBJ2-1; a weak D match, TRBD1 (6 bases). Germline V gene sequence: CDR1 KGHSH, CDR2 LQKENI. This CDR3 is built from 15 residues. Trimming cost V 3 bases and J 1 base, with 10 bases left between them. The CDR3 region is CASSPTTGSYNEQFF. The CDR3 DNA follows: TGTGCCAGCTCACCTACGACAGGTTCCTACAATGAGCAGTTCTTC.

J is TRBJ1-2 and V is TRBV6-2 or TRBV6-3, with 10 bases fitting TRBD1. V gave up 4 bases and J gave up 7 bases; unmatched junction bases: 3. The germline V gene encodes CDR1 MNHEY and CDR2 SVGEGT. The length of the CDR3 is 13 residues. CDR3 in amino acids: CASSSGTGAGYTF. The CDR3 DNA reads as TGTGCCAGCAGTTCTGGGACAGGGGCTGGCTACACCTTC.

This clone was recorded once. The gene calls are TRBV18 and TRBJ2-7; 7 nucleotides align to TRBD1. V gave up 3 bases and J gave up 0 bases; unmatched junction bases: 14. Germline V CDR1 and CDR2: KGHSH, LQKENI. The CDR3 sequence is 18 residues long. The CDR3 here is CASSPTSFPDRNSYEQYF. The CDR3, as DNA: TGTGCCAGCTCACCCACCTCCTTCCCGGACAGGAACTCCTACGAGCAGTACTTC.

The V call is TRBV27, the J call TRBJ1-2, with 9 bases matching TRBD1. Losses at the gene ends were 5 bases for V and 8 bases for J; bases not matched to a gene: 12. The V gene's germline CDR1 is MNHEY and CDR2 SMNVEV (reference sequence). The CDR3 runs 15 residues. CDR3 DNA sequence: TGTGCCAGCAGTCGGTCCGGGACAGGGTGGTGGGGCTACACCTTC. Translated, it gives CASSRSGTGWWGYTF.

This rearrangement joins TRBV5-1 to TRBJ1-4; perhaps TRBD1 as D (6 bases). The V end was cut by 6 bases, the J end by 0 bases, with 12 bases between. The CDR3 extends over 15 amino acids. Germline V gene sequence: CDR1 SGHRS, CDR2 YFSETQ. CDR3 protein: CASTPDSTTNEKLFF. The CDR3 nucleotides are TGCGCCAGCACCCCGGACAGCACAACTAATGAAAAACTGTTTTTT.

This clone appeared a single time. This chain joins TRBV5-1 and TRBJ1-1, with 10 nucleotides matching TRBD1. V was clipped by 4 bases and J by 3 bases; unmatched bases: 3. This CDR3 contains 14 residues. Germline CDR1 is SGHRS and CDR2 is YFSETQ. The CDR3 reads CASSKDRGYTEAFF. DNA for the CDR3: TGCGCCAGCAGCAAGGACAGGGGGTACACTGAAGCTTTCTTT.

This clone was counted a few times. The chain uses TRBV13 and TRBJ1-2, with D possibly TRBD1 on 5 matching bases. The CDR3 covers 15 residues. The V gene lost 5 bases and the J gene lost 5 bases, with 18 bases spanning the gap. Germline CDR1 and CDR2: PRHDT and FYEKMQ (reference sequence). The CDR3 protein is CASSDQRRGIYGYTF. For the CDR3, the DNA is TGTGCCAGCAGCGATCAACGTAGGGGAATATATGGCTACACCTTC.

The count of this clone is one. This rearrangement joins TRBV6-5 to TRBJ2-1; 8 bases line up with TRBD1. The junction had 8 bases not matched to a gene; V was cut back by 7 bases and J by 3 bases. Per germline, CDR1 MNHEY and CDR2 SVGAGI. The length of the CDR3 is 15 residues. This CDR3 reads CASKKGQASYNEQFF. In DNA form, the CDR3 reads TGTGCCAGCAAAAAGGGACAGGCCAGCTACAATGAGCAGTTCTTC.

The J gene is TRBJ1-4, the V gene TRBV18, with unresolved D. CDR1 and CDR2 from the germline V gene are KGHSH and LQKENI. Trimming took 4 bases from V and 7 from J, leaving 16 bases between them. The CDR3 runs 15 residues. The CDR3 DNA is TGTGCCAGCTCACAAGACTTCCGCCGAGGTGAAAAACTGTTTTTT. Its translation: CASSQDFRRGEKLFF.

V and J are TRBV2 and TRBJ1-2; perhaps TRBD1 as D (6 bases). V was clipped by 2 bases and J by 4 bases, with 11 bases between them. The CDR3 extends over 14 amino acids. Germline V lookup: CDR1 SNHLY, CDR2 FYNNEI. The CDR3 loop reads CASSERRGSYGYTF. In DNA, the CDR3 is TGTGCCAGCAGTGAACGTAGGGGGAGCTATGGCTACACCTTC.

V and J are TRBV5-1 and TRBJ1-5, with D perhaps matching TRBD1 (6 bases). With 2 bases removed from V and 5 bases from J, the gap between germline ends came to 11 bases. The CDR3 has 14 amino acids. Germline loops: CDR1 SGHRS, CDR2 YFSETQ. CDR3 sequence: CASSFTGLDQPQHF. In nucleotides, the CDR3 is TGCGCCAGCAGCTTCACAGGGCTGGATCAGCCCCAGCATTTT.

The genes are TRBV6-6 and TRBJ1-5; D uncertain. The CDR3 length is 13 residues. Germline V gene sequence: CDR1 MNHNY, CDR2 SVGAGI (reference sequence). The V end lost 2 bases, the J end lost 7 bases, and 9 bases lay between the germline ends. The CDR3 DNA reads as TGTGCCAGCAGTTACGTCGGCGGACAGCCCCAGCATTTT. It is translated as CASSYVGGQPQHF.

The rearrangement links TRBV4-2 to TRBJ1-4, with 9 nucleotides matching TRBD1. V was clipped by 5 bases and J by 8 bases; unmatched bases: 12. Germline CDR1 is LGHNA and CDR2 is YNFKEQ. The CDR3 runs to 16 residues. The CDR3: CASSEQQGAGEEKLFF. DNA for the CDR3: TGTGCCAGCAGCGAACAACAGGGGGCGGGAGAGGAAAAACTGTTTTTT.

The CDR3 nucleotides read TGTGCCAGCAGTTTATTCGGGGGGGCGAACACTGAAGCTTTCTTT. Translation gives CASSLFGGANTEAFF. The chain has TRBV27 and TRBJ1-1, with D maybe TRBD1 (6 bases). The CDR3 contains 15 residues. Deletions cut 1 base from V and 1 base from J, with 10 bases between. The germline CDR1 and CDR2 sequences are MNHEY and SMNVEV (reference sequence).

The chain combines TRBV12-3 or TRBV12-4 with TRBJ1-2; no clear D gene. V was cut by 6 bases and J by 7 bases, with 15 bases left in between. The CDR3 is 13 residues long. Here the CDR3 DNA reads TGTGCCAGCAGGCATACAGAAGCTGGTGGCTACACCTTC. Encoded protein: CASRHTEAGGYTF.

The chain couples TRBV5-4 to TRBJ2-3, with 10 bases that match TRBD2. CDR1 is SGHNT, CDR2 YYREEE, per germline (reference sequence). The ends lost 2 bases at V and 4 bases at J; junction bases unmatched: 7. The CDR3 extends over 16 amino acids. CDR3 amino acids: CASSFKRGGGADTQYF. The DNA of the CDR3 is TGTGCCAGCAGCTTTAAGCGGGGGGGAGGGGCAGATACGCAGTATTTT.

The DNA of the CDR3 is TGTGCCAGCAGCCCCACGGCAACGGGGGGTATCGAGCAGTACTTC. Protein sequence: CASSPTATGGIEQYF. The rearrangement links TRBV7-2 to TRBJ2-7; 7 bases are shared with TRBD2. The CDR3 length is 15 residues. J lost 6 bases, V lost 5 bases, and 13 bases had no gene match. Germline V lookup: CDR1 SGHTA, CDR2 FQGNSA.

The J gene is TRBJ1-5, the V gene TRBV15, with a tentative D call TRBD1 (5 bases). Between the trimmed V and J ends, which lost 3 bases and 6 bases, there was a span of 18 bases. Germline CDR1 is LNHNV and CDR2 is YYDKDF (reference sequence). This CDR3 contains 16 residues. The CDR3 region is CATSSSGYGLGQPQHF. The DNA of the CDR3 is TGTGCCACCAGCAGTTCAGGGTATGGTCTTGGTCAGCCCCAGCATTTT.

As DNA, the CDR3 is TGCGCCAGCAGCCAAGATCCTACCTACGAGCAGTACTTC. Translating gives CASSQDPTYEQYF. The chain recombines TRBV4-1 with TRBJ2-7; no definite D call. Germline V gives CDR1 MGHRA, CDR2 YSYEKL. CDR3 length: 13 amino acids. V shed 0 bases and J shed 2 bases, with 5 bases lying between them.

The rearrangement links TRBV7-2 to TRBJ2-2, with TRBD2 matching 13 bases. This CDR3 contains 16 residues. Germline-derived CDR1 and CDR2 are SGHTA and FQGNSA. Germline trimming cut 4 bases from V and 1 base from J; bases unmatched to any gene: 0. Written as DNA, the CDR3 is TGTGCCAGCAGCTGGACTAGCGGGGGGAACACCGGGGAGCTGTTTTTT. Translating gives CASSWTSGGNTGELFF.

This chain links TRBV7-3 with TRBJ2-1; TRBD2 matches 7 bases. The CDR3 contains 14 residues. The junction had 8 bases not matched to a gene; V was cut back by 5 bases and J by 7 bases. CDR1 and CDR2 from the germline V gene are SGHTA and FQGTGA. This CDR3 reads CASSMASGKNEQFF. DNA of the CDR3: TGTGCCAGCAGCATGGCTAGCGGTAAGAATGAGCAGTTCTTC.

V usage is TRBV30 and J usage is TRBJ2-1, with D perhaps TRBD1 (5 bases). The CDR3 loop spans 14 amino acids. CDR1 and CDR2 from the germline V gene are GTSNPN and SVGIG (reference sequence). Trimming took off 3 bases at V and 10 bases at J, with 19 bases between the two ends. The CDR3 protein is CAWSQRGHSREQFF. The CDR3 DNA reads TGTGCCTGGAGCCAAAGGGGCCATTCCAGGGAGCAGTTCTTC.

The chain joins TRBV10-3 to TRBJ1-5, with 9 nucleotides matching TRBD1. The V segment lost 4 bases and the J segment 5 bases; nucleotides outside the gene matches: 9. CDR1 ENHRY and CDR2 SYGVKD come from the germline V gene. CDR3 size: 16 residues. The CDR3 region is CAISGSTGGADQPQHF. Written as DNA, the CDR3 is TGTGCCATCAGTGGGAGCACAGGGGGCGCAGATCAGCCCCAGCATTTT.